This T cell receptor beta chain derives from a study of T cell responses to AZD1222 COVID-19 vaccine. Study-wide findings and caveats: Spike-specific TCR breadth and depth were elevated following two AZD1222 doses. Donors were mostly white British, more females; clonal diversity possibly underestimated. Seropositive status at baseline applied to only a handful of AZD1222 recipients. Close to half of all spike-specific TCRs reportedly target regions of the variants that are unmutated.

A remark on this clone: Its matching antigen is unknown.

Generated by immunoSEQ multiplex PCR, the TCRdb table keeps only in-frame clones and is missing some. This sample carries about 150,000 clones, about 95% of them seen once, and the ten largest clones take about 1.3%. Looked up from germline, CDR1 is SGHRS and CDR2 is YFSETQ. The CDR3 has 13 amino acids. Trimming cost V 2 bases and J 8 bases, with 10 bases left between them. The chain has TRBV5-1 and TRBJ1-4; D is possibly TRBD1 (6 bases). The sequence came from an adult in good health. The sequenced sample was peripheral blood, obtained on day 0 of AZD1222 vaccination. CDR3 sequence reads: CASSLGGGEKLFF. The DNA of the CDR3 is TGCGCCAGCAGCTTAGGGGGAGGGGAAAAACTGTTTTTT.